Listed below are T cell receptor beta chains from one sample, sequenced in a study of T cell responses to AZD1222 COVID-19 vaccine. Generated by immunoSEQ multiplex PCR, the TCRdb table keeps only in-frame clones and is missing some. The sample consists of around 71,000 clones, roughly 80% of them appearing once. This specimen was peripheral blood, taken on day 0 of AZD1222 vaccination. Receptors originate from an adult in good health. Both conserved end residues are part of each CDR3. D genes are given only for firm matches. The size entry is marked missing in some rows and otherwise reads once, few, many or a size class.

j_call clone_size d_call v_call cdr3_nt cdr3_aa
TRBJ2-2 NA NA TRBV5-1 TGCGCCAGCAGCTTGAGTTCCGGGGGTCGGGACGGGGAGCTGTTTTTT CASSLSSGGRDGELFF
TRBJ2-1 NA NA TRBV7-2 TGTGCCAGCAGCTCCGGGTCGATAGACGGCAATGAGCAGTTCTTC CASSSGSIDGNEQFF
TRBJ2-3 few TRBD2 TRBV7-2 TGTGCCAGCAGCTCCCTCGGGCTAGCGGGTGCAGATACGCAGTATTTT CASSSLGLAGADTQYF
TRBJ2-7 once NA TRBV5-6 TGTGCCAGCAGCCCGGACATGCATCCTGGCGAGCAGTACTTC CASSPDMHPGEQYF
TRBJ1-1 NA NA TRBV2 TGTGCCAGCAGTGAAGCGCTTCGGAACACTGAAGCTTTCTTT CASSEALRNTEAFF
TRBJ1-1 few TRBD1 TRBV29-1 TGCAGCGTTGGGACAGGGGCGAACACTGAAGCTTTCTTT CSVGTGANTEAFF
TRBJ2-1 NA NA TRBV24-1 TGTGCCACCAGTGATTCGGGGTACCCCTACAATGAGCAGTTCTTC CATSDSGYPYNEQFF
TRBJ1-3 NA NA TRBV2 TGTGCCAGCACCGGGCTCTCTGGAAACACCATATATTTT CASTGLSGNTIYF
TRBJ2-1 NA TRBD2 TRBV5-4 TGTGCCAGCAGCGCCGTAGGACTAGCCTTAAATGAGCAGTTCTTC CASSAVGLALNEQFF
TRBJ2-5 NA TRBD1 TRBV4-1 TGCGCCAGCAGCCTCGGGACAGGGGTTGAGACCCAGTACTTC CASSLGTGVETQYF
TRBJ1-1 NA TRBD1 TRBV5-6 TGTGCCAGCAGCTTTTCAGGGGGCCCGAACACTGAAGCTTTCTTT CASSFSGGPNTEAFF
TRBJ2-7 NA TRBD1 TRBV13 TGTGCCAGCAGCCTAGGGACCGGGACAGGGAGGAACGAGCAGTACTTC CASSLGTGTGRNEQYF
TRBJ2-3 NA NA TRBV6-4 TGTGCCAGCAGTGACTCTGGGGGCGGCGGTCGAGATACGCAGTATTTT CASSDSGGGGRDTQYF
TRBJ1-2 NA NA TRBV5-8 TGTGCCAGCAGTCCCCCGACGACCCCGGGGGGCTACACCTTC CASSPPTTPGGYTF
TRBJ1-2 few NA TRBV12-3/TRBV12-4 TGTGCCAGCAGTTTAGGAGACGCTAACCGTTTAACCTTC CASSLGDANRLTF
TRBJ1-1 NA TRBD1 TRBV10-3 TGTGCCATCAGTCCTGTCCCGGGACAGGGTTCGGGCGGCACTGAAGCTTTCTTT CAISPVPGQGSGGTEAFF
TRBJ2-5 NA TRBD2 TRBV6-2/TRBV6-3 TGTGCCAGCAGTTCCGCGATGGGACTAGAAGAGACCCAGTACTTC CASSSAMGLEETQYF
TRBJ2-1 NA TRBD2 TRBV7-3 TGTGCCAGCAGCTCGCGGGACTACTCCTACAATGAGCAGTTCTTC CASSSRDYSYNEQFF
TRBJ1-3 NA NA TRBV10-1 TGCGCCAGCAGTTCGGGTGAATCTGGAAACACCATATATTTT CASSSGESGNTIYF
TRBJ1-1 NA NA TRBV5-1 TGCGCCAGCGAGTCTCGACCTGGCACTGAAGCTTTCTTT CASESRPGTEAFF
TRBJ2-3 NA NA TRBV29-1 TGCAGCGTTGTCTCCACAGATACGCAGTATTTT CSVVSTDTQYF
TRBJ2-7 NA NA TRBV7-2 TGTGCCAGCAGCAATAGCGGAGGGCTGTACGAGCAGTACTTC CASSNSGGLYEQYF
TRBJ2-2 NA NA TRBV5-8 TGTGCCAGCAGCTTGGGCCTCGGCGGGCCCGGGGAGCTGTTTTTT CASSLGLGGPGELFF
TRBJ1-1 NA TRBD1 TRBV6-5 TGTGCCGGATATGACAGGGCAAGCACTGAAGCTTTCTTT CAGYDRASTEAFF
TRBJ2-6 NA NA TRBV7-9 TGTGCCAGCAGCTTACAGCAGGGTTTCGGGGCCAACGTCCTGACTTTC CASSLQQGFGANVLTF
TRBJ2-6 NA NA TRBV7-9 TGTGCCAGCAGCTTACTCGGCGGCTCTGGGGCCAACGTCCTGACTTTC CASSLLGGSGANVLTF
TRBJ2-1 NA TRBD2 TRBV5-4 TGTGCCAGCAGCCCGGGACTAGCCAACTCCTACAATGAGCAGTTCTTC CASSPGLANSYNEQFF
TRBJ1-1 few NA TRBV19 TGTGCCAGTAGTAGCCCCGGGGGGCTTGAAGCTTTCTTT CASSSPGGLEAFF
TRBJ2-5 NA NA TRBV6-1 TGTGCCAGCAGTGTAGCGGAAGAGACCCAGTACTTC CASSVAEETQYF
TRBJ1-2 once NA TRBV7-9 TGTGCCAGCAGCTTGGGTGCACTTTCTAACTATGGCTACACCTTC CASSLGALSNYGYTF
TRBJ1-2 NA NA TRBV18 TGTGCCAGCTCACCACGAGTAGGGGACGTAGGGGGAAGCTACACCTTC CASSPRVGDVGGSYTF
TRBJ1-2 NA TRBD1 TRBV5-4 TGTGCCAGCAGCTCAAACACAGGGGTTAGTAACTATGGCTACACCTTC CASSSNTGVSNYGYTF
TRBJ2-7 NA NA TRBV27 TGTGCCAGCAGAGGCGGGGTCCCCTACGAGCAGTACTTC CASRGGVPYEQYF
TRBJ2-1 NA TRBD2 TRBV16 TGTGCCAGCAGCCGCTGGACTAGCGGGAGCTCCTACAATGAGCAGTTCTTC CASSRWTSGSSYNEQFF
TRBJ2-2 NA NA TRBV6-4 TGTGCCAGCAGTGACTCGGACAACACCGGGGAGCTGTTTTTT CASSDSDNTGELFF